The TCR beta chain under discussion was sequenced for a study of T cells after yellow fever vaccination. Study details: Preparation of fractions with low cell numbers was performed using SMART-Seq v4 Ultra Low Input. Study conclusions and caveats: Post-booster reappearance was seen for most primary-vaccination clones (96% CD4, 80% to 90% CD8). A limited proportion of clonotypes was detected within both the CD4 and CD8 compartments.

Universal primer sites and UMIs were introduced during 5'RACE template-switching synthesis of TCR cDNA. TCRdb redid the calling of the 5' RACE reads with MiXCR, one entry per CDR3 protein. Of 300,000 or so distinct CDR3 sequences listed, approximately 8% are singletons. Many counts were recorded for this clonotype. Its antigen is not known. Trimming shortened V by 0 bases and J by 2 bases, and 10 bases separated the two germline ends. The CDR3 is 15 amino acids. The germline CDR1 and CDR2 sequences are SGHRS and YFSETQ. The clonotype was recovered from a man younger than 35 who received the YFV17D yellow fever vaccine. Sequences were derived from PBMCs, sampled about 49 days after the first yellow fever vaccination. This chain joins TRBV5-1 and TRBJ2-3; no clear D. The CDR3 DNA reads TGCGCCAGCAGCTTGGAATCCAGGCCCACAGATACGCAGTATTTT. Its translation is CASSLESRPTDTQYF.